The following is a T cell receptor beta chain sequence with its context. This CDR3 region has 12 residues. V dropped 6 bases and J dropped 2 bases, with 8 bases sitting between them. Germline assignment: CDR1 MNHEY and CDR2 SVGAGI. The protocol was immunoSEQ multiplex PCR, while the TCRdb copy is restricted to in-frame clones and leaves out a portion. The sample consists of about 180,000 clones, around nine tenths of them appearing once. These data are taken from a study of Ad26.COV2.S vaccination and SARS-CoV-2 variants. The material was peripheral blood, obtained after recovery from COVID-19. This clonotype was obtained from a human donor who had recovered from COVID-19. The chain employs TRBV6-5 and TRBJ2-7; no clear D. In DNA form, the CDR3 reads TGTGCCAGCAGAGGCTTAACCTACGAGCAGTACTTC. This sequence encodes CASRGLTYEQYF.